This T cell receptor beta chain stems from a study of cytomegalovirus exposure and HLA in healthy donors. Findings and caveats of the study: In a later analysis, TCR association rates varied by HLA locus: DRB1 most, HLA-C fewest. For TCR beta chains, V- and J-gene trimming was later linked to a missense DCLRE1C variant.

The study ran its PCR with 60 Vbeta and 13 Jbeta primers. TCRdb keeps only in-frame clones here, not all; method: immunoSEQ multiplex PCR. This table holds under 200,000 clones, roughly 76% found once. The count of this clone is one. What it binds is not known. Germline CDR1 is SGHVS and CDR2 is FQNEAQ. Trimming stripped 1 base from V and 7 bases from J, with 10 bases between. There are 14 residues in the CDR3. The origin of this receptor is a man aged 55-75 years in good health and CMV-seronegative. The sequencing input was PBMCs. J is TRBJ2-2 and V is TRBV7-8; D gene ambiguous. DNA of the CDR3: TGTGCCAGCAGCTTAGTGTTCTCGGGCGGGGAGCTGTTTTTT. Its translation is CASSLVFSGGELFF.